The present T cell receptor (beta chain) was sequenced within a study of CD8 T cells in Susac syndrome. Healthy donors served as the controls. They were matched for age and sex. RNA amounts of roughly 0.5 to 1 ug underwent reverse transcription with random hexamers. By means of immunoSEQ multiplex PCR, TCR beta CDR3 spanning 54 Vbeta and 13 Jbeta underwent amplification. From the immunoSEQ multiplex PCR reads, TCRdb called clonotypes with MiXCR, one entry per CDR3 protein. The sample has 70,000 to 100,000 distinct CDR3 sequences; roughly 93% are singletons. Trimming took 3 bases from V and 5 from J, leaving 25 bases between them. Germline CDR1 is MGHRA and CDR2 is YSYEKL. The CDR3 has 18 residues.

Sequences were obtained from CD8+ T cells from PBMCs. This TCR derives from a human donor in good health. This chain uses TRBV4-1 with TRBJ2-5; D might be TRBD2 (7 bases). The CDR3 loop reads CASSHPTLGGGASETQYF. CDR3 nucleotide sequence: TGCGCCAGCAGCCACCCTACCCTAGGAGGGGGGGCCAGTGAGACCCAGTACTTC.